This TCR beta chain was sequenced in a study of shared clonotypes between healthy human individuals. The overall study: CD4 naive and CD4 memory each took three plates per donor, while CD8 naive took two and CD8 memory one.

Repertoires were generated with immunoSEQ multiplex PCR, while TCRdb's copy carries only in-frame clones and drops some. The sample lists fewer than 1.8 million clones, approximately 98.5% occurring once. The CDR3 covers 15 residues. With V trimmed by 6 bases and J by 4 bases, 6 bases remained unmatched. Germline loops: CDR1 KGHSH, CDR2 LQKENI. This rearrangement joins TRBV18 to TRBJ2-7; 13 nucleotides match TRBD2. The sequence was obtained from a man aged 25 to 40 in good health. Sequencing was carried out using naive CD4+ T cells sorted from blood. Subset of the sample: CD45RA+ positively selected. The CDR3 coding sequence is TGTGCCAGCTCGGGGACTAGCGGGACCACTTACGAGCAGTACTTC. Its translation is CASSGTSGTTYEQYF. The whole variable domain, remainder taken from reference TRBV18 and TRBJ2-7, is NAGVMQNPRHLVRRRGQEARLRCSPMKGHSHVYWYRQLPEEGLKFMVYLQKENIIDESGMPKERFSAEFPKEGPSILRIQQVVRGDSAAYFCASSGTSGTTYEQYFGPGTRLTVT.